The rows below give T cell receptor beta chains drawn from one sample of a study of beta chain features in type 1 diabetes. TCRdb keeps only in-frame clones here, not all; method: immunoSEQ multiplex PCR. Of hundreds of thousands of clones listed, more than 13% are singletons. Sequencing was done on a sample of naive CD4+ T cells from blood. All receptors come from a young man with type 1 diabetes. Each CDR3 is given with its conserved first and last residue. The order of the fields is D gene, clone size, J gene, V gene, CDR3 protein, CDR3 DNA. The D gene is left open where the match is weak. Clone size is not always given. Where it is, it says once, few, many or a class for expanded clones.

D: TRBD2; size: NA; J: TRBJ2-7; V: TRBV6-5; CDR3: CASNRLAGAYEQYF; DNA: TGTGCCAGCAACAGACTAGCGGGGGCCTACGAGCAGTACTTC
D: NA; size: few; J: TRBJ2-7; V: TRBV7-2; CDR3: CASSGRDSTWTYEQYF; DNA: TGTGCCAGCAGCGGCCGGGACTCAACTTGGACCTACGAGCAGTACTTC
D: TRBD2; size: NA; J: TRBJ2-1; V: TRBV5-1; CDR3: CASSLVAGGSSSYNEQFF; DNA: TGCGCCAGCAGCTTGGTAGCGGGAGGTTCGAGCTCCTACAATGAGCAGTTCTTC
D: TRBD1; size: NA; J: TRBJ2-2; V: TRBV10-3; CDR3: CATGGGTGVGELFF; DNA: TGTGCCACCGGGGGGGGGACAGGGGTCGGGGAGCTGTTTTTT
D: TRBD1; size: NA; J: TRBJ2-4; V: TRBV7-2; CDR3: CASSSQTGRGAKNIQYF; DNA: TGTGCCAGCAGCAGCCAGACAGGGAGAGGAGCCAAAAACATTCAGTACTTC
D: NA; size: NA; J: TRBJ2-5; V: TRBV25-1; CDR3: CASSESRGVVQETQYF; DNA: TGTGCCAGCAGTGAATCCCGCGGGGTAGTGCAAGAGACCCAGTACTTC
D: NA; size: few; J: TRBJ2-1; V: TRBV5-1; CDR3: CASFKYLDNEQFF; DNA: TGCGCCAGCTTTAAGTACTTAGACAATGAGCAGTTCTTC
D: TRBD2; size: NA; J: TRBJ2-1; V: TRBV7-6; CDR3: CASSFFVDSGRASYNEQFF; DNA: TGTGCCAGCAGCTTTTTCGTTGATAGCGGGAGGGCCTCCTACAATGAGCAGTTCTTC
D: NA; size: NA; J: TRBJ1-5; V: TRBV2; CDR3: CASSDLSNQPQHF; DNA: TGTGCCAGCAGTGATCTGAGCAATCAGCCCCAGCATTTT
D: NA; size: few; J: TRBJ2-7; V: TRBV5-6; CDR3: CASSPKGVRYEQYF; DNA: TGTGCCAGCAGCCCGAAGGGAGTTCGCTACGAGCAGTACTTC
D: NA; size: NA; J: TRBJ1-1; V: TRBV2; CDR3: CASSRRTNTEAFF; DNA: TGTGCCAGCAGTCGGCGGACTAACACTGAAGCTTTCTTT
D: TRBD2; size: few; J: TRBJ2-1; V: TRBV5-6; CDR3: CASSSPSGSTPFF; DNA: TGTGCCAGCAGCTCGCCTAGCGGGAGTACCCCGTTCTTC
D: NA; size: few; J: TRBJ2-3; V: TRBV6-1; CDR3: CASRRQGTDTQYF; DNA: TGTGCCAGCCGCCGACAGGGCACAGATACGCAGTATTTT
D: TRBD2; size: few; J: TRBJ2-5; V: TRBV7-8; CDR3: CASSAWTSGSETQYF; DNA: TGTGCCAGCAGCGCGTGGACTAGCGGGAGTGAGACCCAGTACTTC
D: NA; size: NA; J: TRBJ2-1; V: TRBV11-2; CDR3: CASSLGGSSYNEQFF; DNA: TGTGCCAGCAGCTTAGGTGGGAGCTCCTACAATGAGCAGTTCTTC
D: NA; size: few; J: TRBJ1-4; V: TRBV28; CDR3: CASSSGQNNEKLFF; DNA: TGTGCCAGCAGTTCCGGACAGAATAATGAAAAACTGTTTTTT
D: TRBD2; size: NA; J: TRBJ2-1; V: TRBV11-1; CDR3: CASSLAVTSGRFSYNEQFF; DNA: TGTGCCAGCAGCTTAGCAGTTACTAGCGGGAGATTCTCCTACAATGAGCAGTTCTTC
D: TRBD2; size: few; J: TRBJ2-7; V: TRBV29-1; CDR3: CSIRLAGGPREQYF; DNA: TGCAGCATCCGACTAGCGGGAGGGCCCCGCGAGCAGTACTTC
D: NA; size: NA; J: TRBJ1-1; V: TRBV6-5; CDR3: CASRRTETNTEAFF; DNA: TGTGCCAGCAGACGGACAGAAACGAACACTGAAGCTTTCTTT
D: NA; size: NA; J: TRBJ1-2; V: TRBV5-4; CDR3: CASSHNTGSYGYTF; DNA: TGTGCCAGCAGTCACAATACAGGTAGCTATGGCTACACCTTC
D: TRBD2; size: few; J: TRBJ2-7; V: TRBV18; CDR3: CASTGEGLYEQYF; DNA: TGTGCCAGCACCGGGGAGGGCCTATACGAGCAGTACTTC
D: TRBD1; size: NA; J: TRBJ2-5; V: TRBV28; CDR3: CASRETGMGETQYF; DNA: TGTGCCAGCAGGGAGACAGGGATGGGAGAGACCCAGTACTTC
D: NA; size: NA; J: TRBJ2-7; V: TRBV5-6; CDR3: CASSLAPRSYEQYF; DNA: TGTGCCAGCAGCTTGGCCCCGCGCTCCTACGAGCAGTACTTC
D: NA; size: few; J: TRBJ1-1; V: TRBV5-6; CDR3: CASRQDTNTEAFF; DNA: TGTGCCAGCAGACAGGACACGAACACTGAAGCTTTCTTT
D: TRBD1; size: NA; J: TRBJ2-3; V: TRBV5-6; CDR3: CASSLYAGTGITDTQYF; DNA: TGTGCCAGCAGCCTATACGCCGGGACAGGGATCACAGATACGCAGTATTTT
D: NA; size: few; J: TRBJ2-6; V: TRBV5-1; CDR3: CASSLNVGANVLTF; DNA: TGCGCCAGCAGCTTGAATGTAGGGGCCAACGTCCTGACTTTC
D: TRBD2; size: few; J: TRBJ2-5; V: TRBV11-2; CDR3: CASSLVGTSGSQTQYF; DNA: TGTGCCAGCAGCTTAGTTGGGACTAGCGGCTCCCAGACCCAGTACTTC
D: TRBD1; size: few; J: TRBJ1-2; V: TRBV5-1; CDR3: CASSLIAWGQGDIF; DNA: TGCGCCAGCAGCTTGATTGCCTGGGGACAGGGAGACATTTTC
D: TRBD1; size: few; J: TRBJ2-5; V: TRBV28; CDR3: CASTGGGTGFWETQYF; DNA: TGTGCCAGCACCGGAGGGGGGACAGGGTTTTGGGAGACCCAGTACTTC
D: TRBD2; size: NA; J: TRBJ2-1; V: TRBV4-2; CDR3: CASSLLQGLAGGNEQFF; DNA: TGTGCCAGCAGCCTTCTCCAGGGACTAGCGGGAGGAAATGAGCAGTTCTTC
D: TRBD1; size: NA; J: TRBJ2-5; V: TRBV10-3; CDR3: CAISDGQGETQYF; DNA: TGTGCCATCAGTGACGGACAGGGTGAGACCCAGTACTTC
D: TRBD2; size: few; J: TRBJ2-7; V: TRBV6-5; CDR3: CASSFGTTTDYEQYF; DNA: TGTGCCAGCAGCTTCGGGACTACCACTGACTACGAGCAGTACTTC
D: NA; size: NA; J: TRBJ2-7; V: TRBV2; CDR3: CASMGGGSEQYF; DNA: TGTGCCAGCATGGGGGGAGGCAGCGAGCAGTACTTC
D: NA; size: NA; J: TRBJ2-6; V: TRBV4-3; CDR3: CASSQTLRRANVLTF; DNA: TGCGCCAGCAGCCAAACCTTGCGGAGGGCCAACGTCCTGACTTTC
D: TRBD2; size: few; J: TRBJ2-1; V: TRBV28; CDR3: CASSLPKASGDNEQFF; DNA: TGTGCCAGCAGTCTCCCCAAGGCGAGCGGGGACAATGAGCAGTTCTTC
D: NA; size: NA; J: TRBJ1-1; V: TRBV29-1; CDR3: CSVSRQGRNTEAFF; DNA: TGCAGCGTCTCGAGGCAAGGGAGGAACACTGAAGCTTTCTTT
D: NA; size: NA; J: TRBJ2-6; V: TRBV19; CDR3: CASSIGASGANVLTF; DNA: TGTGCCAGTAGTATAGGAGCCTCTGGGGCCAACGTCCTGACTTTC
D: NA; size: NA; J: TRBJ1-1; V: TRBV29-1; CDR3: CSVEDIGTEAFF; DNA: TGCAGCGTTGAAGATATCGGTACTGAAGCTTTCTTT
D: NA; size: NA; J: TRBJ2-7; V: TRBV7-2; CDR3: CASSLGAGSYEQYF; DNA: TGTGCCAGCAGCCTAGGGGCGGGTTCCTACGAGCAGTACTTC
D: TRBD2; size: few; J: TRBJ2-7; V: TRBV7-2; CDR3: CASSPSSGTGHEQYF; DNA: TGTGCCAGCAGTCCATCTAGCGGGACGGGCCACGAGCAGTACTTC
D: TRBD2; size: few; J: TRBJ2-2; V: TRBV2; CDR3: CASSAQGLANTGELFF; DNA: TGTGCCAGCAGTGCCCAAGGACTAGCGAACACCGGGGAGCTGTTTTTT
D: TRBD2; size: NA; J: TRBJ2-1; V: TRBV7-8; CDR3: CASSFGRLAGEQFF; DNA: TGTGCCAGCAGCTTTGGCCGACTAGCAGGGGAGCAGTTCTTC
D: NA; size: few; J: TRBJ1-2; V: TRBV7-2; CDR3: CASINLGAEIRGYTF; DNA: TGTGCCAGCATCAACCTGGGGGCGGAAATTCGTGGCTACACCTTC
D: TRBD1; size: NA; J: TRBJ2-1; V: TRBV7-2; CDR3: CASSSDRGNEQFF; DNA: TGTGCCAGCAGCTCGGACAGGGGCAATGAGCAGTTCTTC
D: NA; size: few; J: TRBJ2-7; V: TRBV28; CDR3: CASSFVAYEQYF; DNA: TGTGCCAGCAGTTTTGTAGCCTACGAGCAGTACTTC
D: NA; size: NA; J: TRBJ1-5; V: TRBV4-2; CDR3: CASSQDGGNQPQHF; DNA: TGTGCCAGCAGCCAAGATGGAGGCAATCAGCCCCAGCATTTT
D: NA; size: few; J: TRBJ1-5; V: TRBV28; CDR3: CASSLGGLLIGNQPQHF; DNA: TGTGCCAGCAGTTTAGGCGGCCTTCTGATCGGCAATCAGCCCCAGCATTTT